The sequence of this TCR beta chain was determined in a study of radiation and T cells in renal cell carcinoma. Whole-study context: Nephrectomy followed 15 Gy stereotactic body radiation by 4 weeks. Study outcomes and limitations: Without pretreatment biopsies, baseline tumor clonotype presence was undetermined. Top tumor clonotypes rose in blood 2 weeks post-radiation, then contracted.

Concerning this clone itself: What it binds is unknown.

With V trimmed by 6 bases and J by 7 bases, 12 bases remained unmatched. This CDR3 has 15 amino acids. Germline V gives CDR1 SGDLS, CDR2 YYNGEE. The table came from immunoSEQ multiplex PCR; TCRdb's copy has only in-frame clones and leaves some out. The sample consists of some 150,000 clones, around nine tenths of them appearing once. Time point denoted: baseline pretreatment blood. Treatment defined: 15 Gy SBRT to primary tumor, nephrectomy 4 weeks later. The chain combines TRBV9 with TRBJ2-3; TRBD2 matches at 9 bases. This specimen was blood, taken from a patient whose treatment included radiotherapy and nephrectomy. The sequence derives from a woman between 45 and 60 years old with renal cell carcinoma. The DNA for the CDR3 is TGTGCCAGCAACTCCGGGACTAGCAAGGGAAATACGCAGTATTTT. Amino acid sequence: CASNSGTSKGNTQYF.